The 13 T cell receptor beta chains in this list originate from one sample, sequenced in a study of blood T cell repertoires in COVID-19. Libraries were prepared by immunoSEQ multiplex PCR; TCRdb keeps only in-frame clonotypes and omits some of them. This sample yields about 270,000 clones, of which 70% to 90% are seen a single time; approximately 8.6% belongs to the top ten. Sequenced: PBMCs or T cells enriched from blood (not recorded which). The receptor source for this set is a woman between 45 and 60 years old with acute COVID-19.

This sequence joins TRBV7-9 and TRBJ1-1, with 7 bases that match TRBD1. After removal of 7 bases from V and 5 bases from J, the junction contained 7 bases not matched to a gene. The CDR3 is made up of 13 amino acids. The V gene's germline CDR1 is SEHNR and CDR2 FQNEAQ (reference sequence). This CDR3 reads CASIRQGFTEAFF. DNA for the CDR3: TGTGCCAGCATCCGACAGGGCTTTACTGAAGCTTTCTTT.

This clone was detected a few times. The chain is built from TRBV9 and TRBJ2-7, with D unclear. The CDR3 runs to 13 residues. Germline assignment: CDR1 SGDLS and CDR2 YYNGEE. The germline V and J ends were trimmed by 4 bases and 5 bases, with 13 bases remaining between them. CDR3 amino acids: CASSPSMGNEQYF. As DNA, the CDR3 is TGTGCCAGCAGCCCAAGTATGGGCAACGAGCAGTACTTC.

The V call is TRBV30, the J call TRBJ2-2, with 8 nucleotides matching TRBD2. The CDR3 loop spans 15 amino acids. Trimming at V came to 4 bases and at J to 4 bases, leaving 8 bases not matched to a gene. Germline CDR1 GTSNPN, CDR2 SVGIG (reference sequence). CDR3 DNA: TGTGCCTGGAAAGTCGGGGGGGCCCTCACCGGGGAGCTGTTTTTT. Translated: CAWKVGGALTGELFF.

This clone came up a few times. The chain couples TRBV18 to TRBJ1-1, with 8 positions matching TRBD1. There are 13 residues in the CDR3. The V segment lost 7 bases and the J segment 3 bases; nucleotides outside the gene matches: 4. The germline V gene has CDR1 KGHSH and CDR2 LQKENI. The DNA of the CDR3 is TGTGCCAGCTACGTGACAGGGGACACTGAAGCTTTCTTT. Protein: CASYVTGDTEAFF.

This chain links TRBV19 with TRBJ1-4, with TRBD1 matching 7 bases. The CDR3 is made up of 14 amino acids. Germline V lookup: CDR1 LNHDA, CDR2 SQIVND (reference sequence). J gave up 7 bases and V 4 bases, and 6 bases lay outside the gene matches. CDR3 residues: CASSTGTVGEKLFF. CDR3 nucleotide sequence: TGTGCCAGTAGTACCGGGACAGTTGGTGAAAAACTGTTTTTT.

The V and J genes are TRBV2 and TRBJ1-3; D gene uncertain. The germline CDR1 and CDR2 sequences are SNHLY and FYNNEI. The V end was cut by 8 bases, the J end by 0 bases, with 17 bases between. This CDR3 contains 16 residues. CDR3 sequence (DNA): TGTGCCAGCCTTCCTAGATCCCGACTCTCTGGAAACACCATATATTTT. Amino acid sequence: CASLPRSRLSGNTIYF. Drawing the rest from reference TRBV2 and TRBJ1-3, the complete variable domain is EPEVTQTPSHQVTQMGQEVILRCVPISNHLYFYWYRQILGQKVEFLVSFYNNEISEKSEIFDDQFSVERPDGSNFTLKIRSTKLEDSAMYFCASLPRSRLSGNTIYFGEGSWLTVV.

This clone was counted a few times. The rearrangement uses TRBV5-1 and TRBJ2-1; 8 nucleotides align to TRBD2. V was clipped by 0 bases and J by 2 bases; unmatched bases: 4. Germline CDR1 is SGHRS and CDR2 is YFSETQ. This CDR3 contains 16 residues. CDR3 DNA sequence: TGCGCCAGCAGCTTGGACGGGCGGGGGGCCTACAATGAGCAGTTCTTC. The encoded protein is CASSLDGRGAYNEQFF. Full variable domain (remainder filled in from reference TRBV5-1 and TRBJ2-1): KAGVTQTPRYLIKTRGQQVTLSCSPISGHRSVSWYQQTPGQGLQFLFEYFSETQRNKGNFPGRFSGRQFSNSRSEMNVSTLELGDSALYLCASSLDGRGAYNEQFFGPGTRLTVL.

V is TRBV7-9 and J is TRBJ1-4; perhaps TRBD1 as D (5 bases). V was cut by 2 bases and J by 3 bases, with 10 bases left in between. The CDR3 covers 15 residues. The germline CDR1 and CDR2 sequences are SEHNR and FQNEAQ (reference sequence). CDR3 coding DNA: TGTGCCAGCAGCTTATCGGGGGAAGCTAATGAAAAACTGTTTTTT. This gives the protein CASSLSGEANEKLFF. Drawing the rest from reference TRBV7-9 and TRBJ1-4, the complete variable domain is DTGVSQNPRHKITKRGQNVTFRCDPISEHNRLYWYRQTLGQGPEFLTYFQNEAQLEKSRLLSDRFSAERPKGSFSTLEIQRTEQGDSAMYLCASSLSGEANEKLFFGSGTQLSVL.

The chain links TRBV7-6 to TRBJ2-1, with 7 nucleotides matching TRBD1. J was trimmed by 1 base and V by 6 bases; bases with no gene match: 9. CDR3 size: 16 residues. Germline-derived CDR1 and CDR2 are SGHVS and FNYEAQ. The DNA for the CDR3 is TGTGCCAGCAGACTGACAGGGAGTGGTTCCTACAATGAGCAGTTCTTC. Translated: CASRLTGSGSYNEQFF.

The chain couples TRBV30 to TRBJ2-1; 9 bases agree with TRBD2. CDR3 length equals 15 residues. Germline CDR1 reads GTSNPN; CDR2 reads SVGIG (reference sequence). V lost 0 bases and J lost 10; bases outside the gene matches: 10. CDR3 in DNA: TGTGCCTGGAGTGTACGGGCGGGGGGGCTCGGAGAGCAGTTCTTC. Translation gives CAWSVRAGGLGEQFF.

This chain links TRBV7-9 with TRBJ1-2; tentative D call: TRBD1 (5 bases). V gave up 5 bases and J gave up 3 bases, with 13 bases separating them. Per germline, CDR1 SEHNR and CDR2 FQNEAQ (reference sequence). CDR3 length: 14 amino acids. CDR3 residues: CASSRQIRDYGYTF. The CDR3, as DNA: TGTGCCAGCAGCCGACAGATCCGGGACTATGGCTACACCTTC.

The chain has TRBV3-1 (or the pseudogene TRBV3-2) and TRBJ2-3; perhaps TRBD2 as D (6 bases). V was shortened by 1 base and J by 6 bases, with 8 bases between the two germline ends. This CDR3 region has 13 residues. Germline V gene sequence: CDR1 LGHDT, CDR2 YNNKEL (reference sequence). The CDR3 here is CASSQGGVDTQYF. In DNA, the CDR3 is TGTGCCAGCAGCCAAGGGGGGGTGGATACGCAGTATTTT.

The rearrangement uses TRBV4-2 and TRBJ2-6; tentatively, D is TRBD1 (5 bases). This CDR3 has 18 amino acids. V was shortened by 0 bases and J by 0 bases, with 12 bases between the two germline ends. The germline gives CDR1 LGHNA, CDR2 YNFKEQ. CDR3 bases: TGTGCCAGCAGCCAAGATATGGCAGGGTCCTCTGGGGCCAACGTCCTGACTTTC. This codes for CASSQDMAGSSGANVLTF.